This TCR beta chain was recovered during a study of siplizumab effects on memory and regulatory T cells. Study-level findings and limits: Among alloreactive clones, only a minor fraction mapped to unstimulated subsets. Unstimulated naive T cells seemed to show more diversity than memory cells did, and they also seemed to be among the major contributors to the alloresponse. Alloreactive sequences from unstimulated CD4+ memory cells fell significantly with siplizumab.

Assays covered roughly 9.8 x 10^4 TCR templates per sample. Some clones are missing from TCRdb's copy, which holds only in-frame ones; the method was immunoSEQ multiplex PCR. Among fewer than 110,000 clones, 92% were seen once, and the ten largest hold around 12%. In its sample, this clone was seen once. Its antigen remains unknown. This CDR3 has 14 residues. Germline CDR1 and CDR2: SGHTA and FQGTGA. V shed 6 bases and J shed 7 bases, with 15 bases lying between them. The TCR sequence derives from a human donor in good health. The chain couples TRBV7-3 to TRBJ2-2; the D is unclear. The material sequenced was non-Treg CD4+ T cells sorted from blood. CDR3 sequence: CASRSGRSSGELFF. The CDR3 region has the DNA TGTGCCAGCAGATCCGGACGCAGCAGCGGGGAGCTGTTTTTT. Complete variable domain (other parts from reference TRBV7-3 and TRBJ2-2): GAGVSQTPSNKVTEKGKYVELRCDPISGHTALYWYRQSLGQGPEFLIYFQGTGAADDSGLPNDRFFAVRPEGSVSTLKIQRTERGDSAVYLCASRSGRSSGELFFGEGSRLTVL.